This T cell receptor beta chain was recorded in a study of T cell responses to AZD1222 COVID-19 vaccine. Study-level points and caveats: White British ancestry dominated among donors, who included more females, and clonal diversity was possibly underestimated. Nearly half of spike-specific TCRs reportedly target unmutated variant regions. None of the repertoires were sampled until the peak T cell response had passed.

Per the germline V gene, CDR1 is KGHSH and CDR2 is LQKENI. The CDR3 loop spans 16 amino acids. The V end lost 1 base, the J end lost 2 bases, and 13 bases lay between the germline ends. Worth noting for this clone: The antigen is unknown.

The data were produced by immunoSEQ multiplex PCR, yet TCRdb's version contains in-frame clones alone and is incomplete. The sample shows more than 150,000 clones, about 95% of them seen only once. The sequence came from an adult in good health. This sample comprised peripheral blood, obtained on day 0 of AZD1222 vaccination. The chain carries TRBV18 and TRBJ2-3; D gene unclear. Here the CDR3 reads CASSPLGSPSTDTQYF. CDR3 in DNA: TGTGCCAGCTCACCACTAGGGTCCCCATCCACAGATACGCAGTATTTT.